This TCR beta chain was identified in a study of blood T cell repertoires in COVID-19 (dated by TCRdb to 2018 to 2021). About the study as a whole: The collaborator samples originated in the United States, Italy and Spain and spanned the acute and convalescent phases of COVID-19. The sample metadata nearly always contained a de-identified subject ID, COVID-19 status, age in years and sex. Where available, HLA class I and class II types were taken from metadata supplied by the sample provider and were not determined by assay-based typing. A freely available public database, intended as a resource for researchers studying the immune response to SARS-CoV-2, is where the repertoires were released. The samples were drawn from the first 160 participants of the ongoing ImmuneRACE study and from more than 1,000 subjects provided by 6 global collaborators. The material from the prospective study consisted of cDNA or gDNA derived from T cells, B-cell-depleted T cells, or PBMCs. Deeply sampled blood TCRbeta repertoires from subjects exposed to, actively infected with, or recovered from COVID-19 were included in the dataset. General findings and caveats noted by the study authors: Clinical and demographic metadata were provided uncurated, with the amount varying by source and participant.

TCRbeta CDR3 regions were amplified from genomic DNA using the immunoSEQ Assay, a bias-controlled multiplex PCR. For the original study's pipeline: Within the assay, amplification of reference gene primers was used to estimate how many nucleated cells each sample contained. Sequence reads were collapsed and filtered to measure the absolute abundance of every unique TCRbeta CDR3 rearrangement. For each sample, productive Simpson clonality was calculated as the square root of Simpson's diversity index over productive rearrangements. TCRdb mirrors the immuneACCESS table, restricted to in-frame sequences. Some clones are absent from its copies; in checked studies, under half trace to an unresolved V gene, and the reason for the others is unknown. D and trimming were read from the DNA, whereas the V and J calls and clone size are those reported in that table. This sample has over 60,000 clones in its table, and approximately 82% of those were observed once. Jointly, the top ten make up approximately 16% of the sample.

The collaborating institutions used their own protocols to collect whole blood in K2EDTA tubes. For TCRbeta analysis, collaborators shipped samples in one of three forms: frozen whole blood, isolated PBMCs, or DNA extracted from either of those sample types. For CDR1 and CDR2, the germline V gene (reference sequence) lists LNHDA and SQIVND. The junction shows trimming of 1 base on V and 4 bases on J, and the gene matches do not reach 10 bases of it. Reading from cysteine to phenylalanine, the CDR3 counts 18 amino acids. The entry retains the CDR3 DNA only, 54 bases that are in frame from base 1. With respect to this clone: Its antigen target is currently unknown. Per-base qualities were not stored, and no clone one base away is much larger.

Sequenced input: peripheral blood. The sequence is built from TRBV19 and TRBJ2-1; TRBD2 matches 10 bases in the middle. The receptor's source is a man older than 75 with active COVID-19. Here is the DNA: TGTGCCAGTAGTATAGGCCCTAGCGGGAGAAATACTTACAATGAGCAGTTCTTC. Translated, it reads CASSIGPSGRNTYNEQFF.